This entry lists 27 T cell receptor beta chains sequenced from one sample in a study of siplizumab effects on memory and regulatory T cells. This table comes from immunoSEQ multiplex PCR, and its TCRdb copy is limited to in-frame clones, with some not included. The sample shows around 45,000 clones, more than 85% of them seen only once. Sequencing was carried out using naive CD8+ T cells sorted from blood. These receptors all stem from a human donor in good health.

This clone has more than one count but fewer than ten. The CDR3 loop is CASSLDSNQPQHF. DNA for the CDR3: TGTGCCAGCAGCTTAGATAGCAATCAGCCCCAGCATTTT. This chain links TRBV7-8 with TRBJ1-5; no clear D gene. This CDR3 comprises 13 residues. Between the trimmed V and J ends, which lost 1 base and 0 bases, there was a span of 1 base. Germline assignment: CDR1 SGHVS and CDR2 FQNEAQ.

This clone has a handful of counts. The chain employs TRBV25-1 and TRBJ2-7; no clear D. The germline CDR1 and CDR2 sequences are MGHDK and SYGVNS. Trimming stripped 3 bases from V and 0 bases from J, with 6 bases between. The CDR3 has 13 amino acids. The chain's CDR3 is CASSDWSSYEQYF. The CDR3 DNA reads TGTGCCAGCAGTGATTGGAGCTCCTACGAGCAGTACTTC.

This clone appeared a few times. V gene TRBV6-6 combines with J gene TRBJ1-2, with TRBD1 as a possible D gene (5 bases). The CDR3 runs 11 residues. CDR1 and CDR2 from the germline V gene are MNHNY and SVGAGI (reference sequence). Trimming shortened V by 6 bases and J by 11 bases, and 13 bases separated the two germline ends. The CDR3 DNA reads as TGTGCCAGCAGCCCCCAGGGTGATTACACCTTC. Its translation: CASSPQGDYTF.

This chain connects TRBV30 to TRBJ2-7; TRBD1 agrees at 8 bases. CDR1 GTSNPN and CDR2 SVGIG come from the germline V gene (reference sequence). The CDR3 sequence is 16 residues long. Losses at the gene ends were 3 bases for V and 7 bases for J; bases not matched to a gene: 17. Here the CDR3 reads CAWRLWPNGQGVEQYF. CDR3 in DNA: TGTGCCTGGAGACTGTGGCCGAATGGACAGGGAGTTGAGCAGTACTTC.

The gene calls are TRBV19 and TRBJ1-1, with D possibly TRBD1 on 6 matching bases. The CDR3 covers 14 residues. CDR1 is LNHDA, CDR2 SQIVND, per germline (reference sequence). Trimming took off 6 bases at V and 4 bases at J, with 15 bases between the two ends. For the CDR3, the DNA is TGTGCCAGTAGCCGCACAGGGTTGGTCACTGAAGCTTTCTTT. Encoded protein: CASSRTGLVTEAFF.

The table lists this clone with a few counts. The V and J genes are TRBV19 and TRBJ1-5; TRBD1 is a possible D gene (6 bases). The CDR3 totals 15 residues. CDR1 and CDR2 from the germline V gene are LNHDA and SQIVND (reference sequence). V lost 1 base and J 6 bases, leaving 13 bases between the germline ends. The DNA for the CDR3 is TGTGCCAGTAGTATAGGATCCAGGGGCAGTCAGCCCCAGCATTTT. Residues: CASSIGSRGSQPQHF.

This chain joins TRBV7-3 and TRBJ1-2; the match to TRBD1 covers 7 bases. The J segment lost 1 base and the V segment lost 5 bases, leaving 4 bases of the junction unmatched. Germline values: CDR1 SGHTA, CDR2 FQGTGA. The CDR3 sequence is 14 residues long. CDR3 sequence: CASSTGTVNYGYTF. Here the CDR3 DNA reads TGTGCCAGCAGCACCGGGACAGTTAACTATGGCTACACCTTC.

The rearrangement uses TRBV2 and TRBJ1-3, with unresolved D. Germline CDR1 and CDR2: SNHLY and FYNNEI. V was shortened by 7 bases and J by 3 bases, with 13 bases between the two germline ends. CDR3 size: 14 residues. In nucleotides, the CDR3 is TGTGCCAGCAACTCACTTGAGGATGGAAACACCATATATTTT. This codes for CASNSLEDGNTIYF.

This chain connects TRBV7-2 to TRBJ2-7; 7 nucleotides line up with TRBD1. With 5 bases clipped from V and 3 bases from J, the junction kept 4 bases outside the gene matches. CDR1 is SGHTA and CDR2 is FQGNSA in the germline V gene. The CDR3 spans 13 residues. The CDR3 DNA is TGTGCCAGCAGCCCGGGACAGCACTACGAGCAGTACTTC. Protein sequence: CASSPGQHYEQYF.

This clone was observed once. The chain employs TRBV6-1 and TRBJ2-3, with 8 bases matching TRBD1. V lost 3 bases, J lost 0 bases, and 2 bases stayed unmatched. Germline CDR1 is MNHNS and CDR2 is SASEGT. The CDR3 consists of 15 residues. CDR3 amino acids: CASSDDRGSTDTQYF. CDR3 DNA sequence: TGTGCCAGCAGTGACGACAGGGGCAGCACAGATACGCAGTATTTT.

The chain is built from TRBV7-9 and TRBJ1-5; no firm D call. CDR3 length equals 12 residues. Per the germline V gene, CDR1 is SEHNR and CDR2 is FQNEAQ (reference sequence). V lost 3 bases and J 7 bases, leaving 7 bases between the germline ends. The CDR3 loop is CASSLGDQPQHF. The DNA for the CDR3 is TGTGCCAGCAGCTTGGGCGACCAGCCCCAGCATTTT.

V usage is TRBV21-1 and J usage is TRBJ2-2; the D call of TRBD1 is as the table states it, not checked on the DNA. TRBV21-1 is reported as a pseudogene. The CDR3 is 15 amino acids. CDR3 DNA: TGTGCCAGCAGCAAAGTCAGGACAGACACCGGGGAGCTGTTTTTT. It yields the protein CASSKVRTDTGELFF.

V and J are TRBV7-9 and TRBJ2-5, with 9 bases aligning to TRBD1. The CDR3 sequence is 15 residues long. Germline CDR1 reads SEHNR; CDR2 reads FQNEAQ (reference sequence). The trim removed 8 bases at V and 4 bases at J, leaving 11 bases unmatched. The CDR3 loop is CASATGEDRGETQYF. In nucleotides, the CDR3 is TGTGCCAGCGCTACTGGGGAGGACAGGGGAGAGACCCAGTACTTC.

The chain recombines TRBV13 with TRBJ2-1; a weak D match, TRBD2 (6 bases). Trimming shortened V by 3 bases and J by 7 bases, and 10 bases separated the two germline ends. Looked up from germline, CDR1 is PRHDT and CDR2 is FYEKMQ (reference sequence). The CDR3 consists of 13 residues. The CDR3 reads CASSFGSQNEQFF. As DNA, the CDR3 is TGTGCCAGCAGCTTCGGGAGTCAGAATGAGCAGTTCTTC.

The chain is built from TRBV19 and TRBJ1-1, with D uncertain. Germline lookup yields CDR1 LNHDA and CDR2 SQIVND (reference sequence). Trimming took 7 bases from V and 1 from J, leaving 10 bases between them. CDR3 length: 13 residues. Written as DNA, the CDR3 is TGTGCCAGTAAGCTGGGCCGGAACACTGAAGCTTTCTTT. Protein sequence: CASKLGRNTEAFF. The full variable domain, its missing parts supplied by reference TRBV19 and TRBJ1-1, is DGGITQSPKYLFRKEGQNVTLSCEQNLNHDAMYWYRQDPGQGLRLIYYSQIVNDFQKGDIAEGYSVSREKKESFPLTVTSAQKNPTAFYLCASKLGRNTEAFFGQGTRLTVV.

The chain employs TRBV27 and TRBJ2-1, with D possibly TRBD1 on 6 matching bases. Germline values: CDR1 MNHEY, CDR2 SMNVEV (reference sequence). The ends were cut back, 6 bases at V and 0 bases at J, with 15 bases in the middle. The CDR3 has 16 residues. Here the CDR3 reads CASRIGGRNSYNEQFF. The DNA for the CDR3 is TGTGCCAGCAGAATTGGGGGCCGAAACTCCTACAATGAGCAGTTCTTC.

V usage is TRBV4-1 and J usage is TRBJ2-5; tentatively, D is TRBD1 (5 bases). The better agreement between TRBJ2-7 and the DNA end casts doubt on the J call. The CDR3 runs 14 residues. CDR1 and CDR2 from the germline V gene are MGHRA and YSYEKL. CDR3 in amino acids: CASSQEQGIDEQYF. The CDR3 coding sequence is TGCGCCAGCAGCCAAGAGCAGGGAATCGACGAGCAGTACTTC.

V usage is TRBV6-5 and J usage is TRBJ1-3, with D unresolved. Germline CDR1 is MNHEY and CDR2 is SVGAGI. The ends were cut back, 6 bases at V and 4 bases at J, with 7 bases in the middle. The CDR3 totals 12 residues. For the CDR3, the DNA is TGTGCCAGCAGCCCCGGGGGAAACACCATATATTTT. Translation gives CASSPGGNTIYF.

In its sample, this clone was seen once. The chain recombines TRBV27 with TRBJ2-1, with 8 nucleotides matching TRBD1. The trim removed 4 bases at V and 4 bases at J, leaving 12 bases unmatched. This CDR3 has 17 amino acids. The germline CDR1 and CDR2 sequences are MNHEY and SMNVEV (reference sequence). CDR3 sequence: CASSSGQGLGGYNEQFF. The CDR3 DNA reads as TGTGCCAGCAGTTCCGGACAGGGATTAGGGGGTTACAATGAGCAGTTCTTC.

This clone occurred a few times. This sequence joins TRBV27 and TRBJ1-5; D uncertain. Germline V gene data show CDR1 as MNHEY and CDR2 as SMNVEV (reference sequence). V lost 4 bases to trimming and J lost 2 bases, with 9 bases between them. The CDR3 is made up of 14 amino acids. CDR3 protein: CASSSPTRNQPQHF. For the CDR3, the DNA is TGTGCCAGCAGTTCCCCAACCCGCAATCAGCCCCAGCATTTT.

This chain connects TRBV13 to TRBJ1-1; possibly TRBD1 for D (6 bases). The CDR3 consists of 14 residues. V lost 1 base and J lost 1, with 7 bases in between. Germline assignment: CDR1 PRHDT and CDR2 FYEKMQ (reference sequence). CDR3 loop: CASSLDRANTEAFF. CDR3 sequence (DNA): TGTGCCAGCAGCTTAGACAGGGCGAACACTGAAGCTTTCTTT.

This chain connects TRBV9 to TRBJ2-1; 8 nucleotides line up with TRBD1. This CDR3 spans 17 amino acids. Trimming at V came to 6 bases and at J to 2 bases, leaving 13 bases not matched to a gene. Germline V gives CDR1 SGDLS, CDR2 YYNGEE. CDR3 residues: CASTREGQGPPYNEQFF. CDR3 nucleotide sequence: TGTGCCAGCACCAGAGAAGGACAGGGTCCACCCTACAATGAGCAGTTCTTC.

The chain links TRBV11-2 to TRBJ2-7; 10 bases line up with TRBD2. J gave up 7 bases and V 5 bases, and 14 bases lay outside the gene matches. The CDR3 covers 16 residues. Germline V lookup: CDR1 SGHAT, CDR2 FQNNGV. The DNA for the CDR3 is TGTGCCAGCAGCGCCCCCCCAGCGGGAGGGCCTTTGGAGCAGTACTTC. Translating it yields CASSAPPAGGPLEQYF.

V usage is TRBV2 and J usage is TRBJ2-5, with 10 bases fitting TRBD2. The CDR3 extends over 15 amino acids. Germline V lookup: CDR1 SNHLY, CDR2 FYNNEI. The ends lost 3 bases at V and 5 bases at J; junction bases unmatched: 6. The CDR3 region is CASSDLAGVLETQYF. CDR3 bases: TGTGCCAGCAGTGACCTAGCGGGAGTTTTGGAGACCCAGTACTTC. Complete variable domain (other parts from reference TRBV2 and TRBJ2-5): EPEVTQTPSHQVTQMGQEVILRCVPISNHLYFYWYRQILGQKVEFLVSFYNNEISEKSEIFDDQFSVERPDGSNFTLKIRSTKLEDSAMYFCASSDLAGVLETQYFGPGTRLLVL.

The chain combines TRBV4-1 with TRBJ2-7; D not resolved. V was shortened by 0 bases and J by 0 bases, with 12 bases between the two germline ends. Germline values: CDR1 MGHRA, CDR2 YSYEKL. The CDR3 is made up of 16 amino acids. DNA of the CDR3: TGCGCCAGCAGCCAAGATTCCGCGGAGAGCTCCTACGAGCAGTACTTC. Its protein product is CASSQDSAESSYEQYF.

This clone was seen just once. The junction differs from germline at one of its ends, possibly a read error. V usage is TRBV7-7 and J usage is TRBJ2-5, with 8 bases identical to TRBD2. This CDR3 has 16 residues. CDR1 is SSHAT and CDR2 is FNYEAQ in the germline V gene (reference sequence). This chain's CDR3 is CASSPAGGGIRQTQYF. The CDR3, as DNA: TGTGCTAGCAGCCCGGCCGGGGGGGGTATCCGGCAGACCCAGTACTTC.

This clone was detected only a few times. The chain couples TRBV10-3 to TRBJ1-6, with TRBD1 as a possible D gene (5 bases). The V gene lost 0 bases and the J gene lost 7 bases, with 7 bases spanning the gap. CDR1 is ENHRY, CDR2 SYGVKD, per germline. The CDR3 is made up of 14 amino acids. The CDR3 region is CAISESGVNSPLHF. CDR3 bases: TGTGCCATCAGTGAGTCGGGGGTCAATTCACCCCTCCACTTT.